The clone carrying this T cell receptor beta chain was counted only a few times. A read error may account for a junction end that differs from germline. The sample originates from a study of radiotherapy plus CTLA-4 blockade in lung cancer. The CDR3 spans 15 residues. Germline V gene lookup returns CDR1 SEHNR and CDR2 FQNEAQ (reference sequence). The protocol was immunoSEQ multiplex PCR, while the TCRdb copy is restricted to in-frame clones and leaves out a portion. This sample has about 88,000 clones, with about 78% found just once. Sequenced material: peripheral blood, taken from a patient treated with radiotherapy plus ipilimumab. This receptor was identified in a human donor with non-small cell lung cancer that progressed on radiotherapy plus ipilimumab. The chain joins TRBV7-9 to TRBJ2-7; perhaps TRBD1 as D (5 bases). The CDR3, as DNA: TGTGCCAGCAGCTACGTCCAGGGTCTATCCTCCGAGCAGTACTTC. It encodes CASSYVQGLSSEQYF. The full variable domain, in which reference TRBV7-9 and TRBJ2-7 provide the parts outside the CDR3, is DTGVSQNPRHKITKRGQNVTFRCDPISEHNRLYWYRQTLGQGPEFLTYFQNEAQLEKSRLLSDRFSAERPKGSFSTLEIQRTEQGDSAMYLCASSYVQGLSSEQYFGPGTRLTVT.